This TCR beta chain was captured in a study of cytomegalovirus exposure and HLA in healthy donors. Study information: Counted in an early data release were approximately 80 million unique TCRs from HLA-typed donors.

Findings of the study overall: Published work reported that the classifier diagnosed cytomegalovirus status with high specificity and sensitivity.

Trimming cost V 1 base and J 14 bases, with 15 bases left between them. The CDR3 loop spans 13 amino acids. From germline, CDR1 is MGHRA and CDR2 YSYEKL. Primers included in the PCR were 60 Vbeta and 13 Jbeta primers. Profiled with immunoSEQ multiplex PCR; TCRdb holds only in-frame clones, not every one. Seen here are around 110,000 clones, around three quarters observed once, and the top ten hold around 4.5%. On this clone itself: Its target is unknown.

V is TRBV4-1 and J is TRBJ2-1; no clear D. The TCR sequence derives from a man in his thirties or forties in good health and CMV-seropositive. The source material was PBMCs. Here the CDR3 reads CASSQVTPFSKFF. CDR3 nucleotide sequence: TGCGCCAGCAGCCAAGTGACACCCTTTAGTAAGTTCTTC.